This T cell receptor beta chain emerged from a study of blood T cell repertoires in COVID-19. Assay: immunoSEQ multiplex PCR; the TCRdb copy retains only in-frame clones and omits some. The table records more than 200,000 clones, about 88% of them present only once. The sequencing input was peripheral blood. The origin of this receptor is a man aged 70 or older with acute or convalescent COVID-19.

CDR3 DNA: TGTGCCACCAGTGATGGGCAGCAAGAGACCCAGTACTTC. Protein sequence: CATSDGQQETQYF. The chain joins TRBV24-1 to TRBJ2-5; D is unclear. The CDR3 contains 13 residues. Germline V gene sequence: CDR1 KGHDR, CDR2 SFDVKD. With 3 bases removed from V and 2 bases from J, the gap between germline ends came to 6 bases.